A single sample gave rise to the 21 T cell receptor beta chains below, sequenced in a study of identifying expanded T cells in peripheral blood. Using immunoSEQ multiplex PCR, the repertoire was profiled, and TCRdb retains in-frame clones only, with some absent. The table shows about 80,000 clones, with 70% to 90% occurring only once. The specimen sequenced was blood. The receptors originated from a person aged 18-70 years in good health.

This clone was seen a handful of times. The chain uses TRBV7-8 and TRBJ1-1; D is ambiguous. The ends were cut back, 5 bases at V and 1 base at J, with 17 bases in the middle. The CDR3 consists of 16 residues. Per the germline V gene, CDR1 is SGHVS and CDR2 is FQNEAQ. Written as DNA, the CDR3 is TGTGCCAGCAGCCCGAATGCGGCAGCTTCGAACACTGAAGCTTTCTTT. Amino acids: CASSPNAAASNTEAFF.

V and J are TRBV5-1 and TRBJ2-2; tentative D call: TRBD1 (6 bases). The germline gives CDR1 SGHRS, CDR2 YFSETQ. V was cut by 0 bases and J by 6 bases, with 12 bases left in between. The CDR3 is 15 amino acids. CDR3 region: CASSLAGQGPGELFF. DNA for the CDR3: TGCGCCAGCAGCTTGGCCGGTCAGGGGCCCGGGGAGCTGTTTTTT.

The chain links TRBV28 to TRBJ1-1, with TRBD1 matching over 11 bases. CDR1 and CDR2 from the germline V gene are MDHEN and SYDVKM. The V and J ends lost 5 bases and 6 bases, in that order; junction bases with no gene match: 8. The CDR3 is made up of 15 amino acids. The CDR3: CASSTRDRGSAEAFF. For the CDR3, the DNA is TGTGCCAGCAGTACCCGGGACAGGGGGTCGGCTGAAGCTTTCTTT.

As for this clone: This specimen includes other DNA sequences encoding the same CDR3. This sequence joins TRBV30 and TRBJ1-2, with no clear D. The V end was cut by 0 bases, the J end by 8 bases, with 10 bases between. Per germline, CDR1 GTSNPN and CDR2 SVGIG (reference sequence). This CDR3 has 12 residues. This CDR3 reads CAWSVLPRGYTF. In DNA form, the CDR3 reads TGTGCCTGGAGTGTACTGCCCAGGGGCTACACCTTC. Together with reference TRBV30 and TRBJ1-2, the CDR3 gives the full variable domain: SQTIHQWPATLVQPVGSPLSLECTVEGTSNPNLYWYRQAAGRGLQLLFYSVGIGQISSEVPQNLSASRPQDRQFILSSKKLLLSDSGFYLCAWSVLPRGYTFGSGTRLTVV.

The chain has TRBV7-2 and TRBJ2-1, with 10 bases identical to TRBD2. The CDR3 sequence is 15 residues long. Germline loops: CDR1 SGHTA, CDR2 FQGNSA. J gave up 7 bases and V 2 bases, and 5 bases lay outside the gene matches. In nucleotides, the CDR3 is TGTGCCAGCAGCTTAACTCCGGGACTAGCGAATGAGCAGTTCTTC. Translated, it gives CASSLTPGLANEQFF. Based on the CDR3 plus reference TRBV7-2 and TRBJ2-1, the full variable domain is GAGVSQSPSNKVTEKGKDVELRCDPISGHTALYWYRQSLGQGLEFLIYFQGNSAPDKSGLPSDRFSAERTGGSVSTLTIQRTQQEDSAVYLCASSLTPGLANEQFFGPGTRLTVL.

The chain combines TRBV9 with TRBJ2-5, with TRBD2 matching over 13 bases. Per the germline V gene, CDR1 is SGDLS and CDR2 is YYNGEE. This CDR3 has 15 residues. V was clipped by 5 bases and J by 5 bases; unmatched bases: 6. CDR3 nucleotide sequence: TGTGCCAGCAGTAAACTAGCGGGGGGGCTGGAGACCCAGTACTTC. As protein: CASSKLAGGLETQYF. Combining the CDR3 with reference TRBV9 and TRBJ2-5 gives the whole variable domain DSGVTQTPKHLITATGQRVTLRCSPRSGDLSVYWYQQSLDQGLQFLIQYYNGEERAKGNILERFSAQQFPDLHSELNLSSLELGDSALYFCASSKLAGGLETQYFGPGTRLLVL.

The CDR3 DNA reads as TGTGCCAGCTGTCGGGATAAGAACACTGAAGCTTTCTTT. It translates to CASCRDKNTEAFF. The rearrangement links TRBV6-1 to TRBJ1-1; D remains ambiguous. Per germline, CDR1 MNHNS and CDR2 SASEGT. V was cut by 8 bases and J by 1 base, with 11 bases left in between. The CDR3 length is 13 residues.

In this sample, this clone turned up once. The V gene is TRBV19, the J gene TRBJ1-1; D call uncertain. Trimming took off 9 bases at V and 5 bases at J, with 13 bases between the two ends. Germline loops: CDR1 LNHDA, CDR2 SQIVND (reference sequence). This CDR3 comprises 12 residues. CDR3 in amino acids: CASSGPTTEAFF. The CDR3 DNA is TGTGCCAGCTCGGGCCCTACTACTGAAGCTTTCTTT.

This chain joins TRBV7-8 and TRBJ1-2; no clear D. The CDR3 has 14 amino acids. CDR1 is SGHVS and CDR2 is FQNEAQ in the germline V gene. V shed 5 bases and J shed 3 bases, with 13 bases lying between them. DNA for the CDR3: TGTGCCAGCAGCCCTACGAACGGCTACTATGGCTACACCTTC. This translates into CASSPTNGYYGYTF. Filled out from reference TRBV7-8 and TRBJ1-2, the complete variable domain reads GAGVSQSPRYKVAKRGQDVALRCDPISGHVSLFWYQQALGQGPEFLTYFQNEAQLDKSGLPSDRFFAERPEGSVSTLKIQRTQQEDSAVYLCASSPTNGYYGYTFGSGTRLTVV.

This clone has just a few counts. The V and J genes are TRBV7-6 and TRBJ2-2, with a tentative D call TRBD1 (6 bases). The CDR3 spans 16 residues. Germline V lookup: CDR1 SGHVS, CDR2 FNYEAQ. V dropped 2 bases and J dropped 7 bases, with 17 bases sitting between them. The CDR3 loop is CASSLPSRGAGGELFF. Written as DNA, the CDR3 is TGTGCCAGCAGCTTACCCTCCAGGGGTGCCGGCGGGGAGCTGTTTTTT.

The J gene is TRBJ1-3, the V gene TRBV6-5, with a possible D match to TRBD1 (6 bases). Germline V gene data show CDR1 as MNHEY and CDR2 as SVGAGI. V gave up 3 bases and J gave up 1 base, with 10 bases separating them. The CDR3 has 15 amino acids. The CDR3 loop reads CASSYAGQSGNTIYF. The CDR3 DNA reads TGTGCCAGCAGTTATGCCGGACAGTCTGGAAACACCATATATTTT.

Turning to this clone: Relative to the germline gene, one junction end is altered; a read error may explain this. DNA of the CDR3: TGCGCCAGCAGCCAAGATCTTCTGACGGCAGGGATGGCAGCCACAGATTCGCAGTATTTT. Translation gives CASSQDLLTAGMAATDSQYF. The rearrangement links TRBV4-1 to TRBJ2-3; D might be TRBD1 (5 bases). Per germline, CDR1 MGHRA and CDR2 YSYEKL. The CDR3 totals 20 residues.

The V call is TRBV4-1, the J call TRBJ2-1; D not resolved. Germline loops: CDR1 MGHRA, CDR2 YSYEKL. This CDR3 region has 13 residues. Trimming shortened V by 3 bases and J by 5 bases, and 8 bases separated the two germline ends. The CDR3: CASSQILDNEQFF. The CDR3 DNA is TGCGCCAGCAGCCAGATTTTAGACAATGAGCAGTTCTTC.

Here the CDR3 reads CASRAGHLTYEQYF. In DNA, the CDR3 is TGTGCCAGCAGAGCGGGACACTTAACCTACGAGCAGTACTTC. V is TRBV6-1 and J is TRBJ2-7; D perhaps matches TRBD2 (7 bases). CDR1 and CDR2 from the germline V gene are MNHNS and SASEGT. With 6 bases removed from V and 2 bases from J, the gap between germline ends came to 14 bases. CDR3 size: 14 residues.

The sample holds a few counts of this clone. In DNA, the CDR3 is TGTGCCTGGTCTCAGGCCGGGACTAGCGGGGGGGACGATACGCAGTATTTT. It specifies CAWSQAGTSGGDDTQYF. V and J are TRBV30 and TRBJ2-3, with TRBD2 identical over 16 bases. The germline gives CDR1 GTSNPN, CDR2 SVGIG (reference sequence). This CDR3 has 17 residues. After removal of 5 bases from V and 6 bases from J, the junction contained 11 bases not matched to a gene. The full variable domain, in which reference TRBV30 and TRBJ2-3 provide the parts outside the CDR3, is SQTIHQWPATLVQPVGSPLSLECTVEGTSNPNLYWYRQAAGRGLQLLFYSVGIGQISSEVPQNLSASRPQDRQFILSSKKLLLSDSGFYLCAWSQAGTSGGDDTQYFGPGTRLTVL.

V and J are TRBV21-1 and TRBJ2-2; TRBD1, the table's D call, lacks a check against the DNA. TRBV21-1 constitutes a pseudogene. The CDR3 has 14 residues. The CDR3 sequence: CASGGQENTGELFF. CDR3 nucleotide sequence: TGTGCCAGCGGGGGACAGGAGAACACCGGGGAGCTGTTTTTT.

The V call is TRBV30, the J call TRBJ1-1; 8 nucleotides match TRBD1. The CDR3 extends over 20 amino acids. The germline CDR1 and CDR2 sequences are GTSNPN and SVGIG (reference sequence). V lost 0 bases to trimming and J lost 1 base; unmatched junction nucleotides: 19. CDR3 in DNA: TGTGCCTGGAGTGTAGGTTGGCATGGGAGGACAGGGACGGGGAACACTGAAGCTTTCTTT. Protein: CAWSVGWHGRTGTGNTEAFF. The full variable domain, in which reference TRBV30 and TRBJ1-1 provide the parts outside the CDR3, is SQTIHQWPATLVQPVGSPLSLECTVEGTSNPNLYWYRQAAGRGLQLLFYSVGIGQISSEVPQNLSASRPQDRQFILSSKKLLLSDSGFYLCAWSVGWHGRTGTGNTEAFFGQGTRLTVV.

The CDR3 is CAWSVRGSGANVLTF. The CDR3 DNA reads TGTGCCTGGAGTGTACGAGGCTCTGGGGCCAACGTCCTGACTTTC. The gene calls are TRBV30 and TRBJ2-6; D gene ambiguous. The germline V gene has CDR1 GTSNPN and CDR2 SVGIG (reference sequence). This CDR3 is 15 amino acids long. V lost 0 bases and J 0 bases, leaving 6 bases between the germline ends.

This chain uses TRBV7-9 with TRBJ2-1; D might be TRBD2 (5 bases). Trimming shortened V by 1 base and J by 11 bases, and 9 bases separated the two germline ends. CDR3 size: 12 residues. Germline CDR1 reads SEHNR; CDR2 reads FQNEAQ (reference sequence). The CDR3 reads CASSLGETQQFF. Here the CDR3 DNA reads TGTGCCAGCAGCTTAGGGGAGACTCAGCAGTTCTTC.

The CDR3 bases are TGCAGTGCTAGAGCTGGATATGGCTACACCTTC. It encodes CSARAGYGYTF. V and J are TRBV20-1 and TRBJ1-2; the D is unclear. Germline V CDR1 and CDR2: DFQATT, SNEGSKA (reference sequence). This CDR3 is 11 amino acids long. Trimming left V 1 base short and J 5 bases short, with 5 bases between.

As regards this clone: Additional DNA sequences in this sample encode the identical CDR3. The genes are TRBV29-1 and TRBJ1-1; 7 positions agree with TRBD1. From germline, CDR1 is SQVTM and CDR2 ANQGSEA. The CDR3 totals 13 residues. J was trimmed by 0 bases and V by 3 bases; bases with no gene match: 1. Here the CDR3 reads CSVEGQLNTEAFF. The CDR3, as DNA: TGCAGCGTTGAGGGACAGCTGAACACTGAAGCTTTCTTT.